What follows are 10 T cell receptor beta chains derived from one specimen sequenced in a study of beta chain features in type 1 diabetes. Every bit of the isolated RNA underwent reverse transcription, so sequencing read expressed TCRB transcripts. Using immunoSEQ multiplex PCR, the repertoire was profiled, and TCRdb retains in-frame clones only, with some absent. The sample lists roughly 450,000 clones; about 10% were seen once. What was sequenced was naive CD4+ T cells from blood. The receptors derive from a young woman in good health.

The gene calls are TRBV9 and TRBJ2-1; 13 positions agree with TRBD2. Germline trimming cut 5 bases from V and 5 bases from J; bases unmatched to any gene: 10. CDR1 is SGDLS and CDR2 is YYNGEE in the germline V gene. The CDR3 loop spans 17 amino acids. CDR3 DNA sequence: TGTGCCAGCAGGTTTAAGACCGGGACTAGCGGGAACAATGAGCAGTTCTTC. It yields the protein CASRFKTGTSGNNEQFF.

J is TRBJ2-1 and V is TRBV29-1; TRBD2 agrees at 12 bases. Germline assignment: CDR1 SQVTM and CDR2 ANQGSEA. Trimming at V came to 8 bases and at J to 7 bases, leaving 9 bases not matched to a gene. This CDR3 spans 14 amino acids. The CDR3 nucleotides read TGCAGCTCGACCGGTCTAGCGGGAGGGAATGAGCAGTTCTTC. Translated, it gives CSSTGLAGGNEQFF.

This sequence joins TRBV7-3 and TRBJ2-1; TRBD2 agrees at 7 bases. V shed 10 bases, J shed 4 bases, and the junction held 13 bases outside the gene matches. The CDR3 extends over 15 amino acids. Germline V gene sequence: CDR1 SGHTA, CDR2 FQGTGA. CDR3 sequence reads: CANLLRDYLYNEQFF. The CDR3 region has the DNA TGTGCCAACCTACTCCGGGACTACTTGTACAATGAGCAGTTCTTC.

This clone was detected ten times or more. The chain links TRBV29-1 to TRBJ2-7; the match to TRBD1 covers 9 bases. The CDR3 sequence is 16 residues long. Germline loops: CDR1 SQVTM, CDR2 ANQGSEA. The V and J ends lost 5 bases and 0 bases, in that order; junction bases with no gene match: 11. The DNA of the CDR3 is TGCAGCGTTCCCACAGGGGGCCAGCTGACCTCCTACGAGCAGTACGTC. Protein sequence: CSVPTGGQLTSYEQYV.

The gene calls are TRBV10-3 and TRBJ1-3; 8 nucleotides agree with TRBD1. Trimming cost V 0 bases and J 0 bases; bases outside gene matches: 4. The CDR3 has 17 residues. Germline V CDR1 and CDR2: ENHRY, SYGVKD. The DNA of the CDR3 is TGTGCCATCAGTGAGTCGCGCAGGGGGCTCTCTGGAAACACCATATATTTT. This gives the protein CAISESRRGLSGNTIYF.

This clone was seen a few times. The V and J genes are TRBV30 and TRBJ1-2; TRBD1 might be the D (5 bases). Trimming pared 3 bases from V and 5 bases from J, leaving 19 bases between. Germline V lookup: CDR1 GTSNPN, CDR2 SVGIG (reference sequence). This CDR3 contains 15 residues. The CDR3 region has the DNA TGTGCCTGGAGGTATTGGACCCGCGGGGGGTATGGCTACACCTTC. This translates into CAWRYWTRGGYGYTF. The full variable domain, completed using reference TRBV30 and TRBJ1-2, is SQTIHQWPATLVQPVGSPLSLECTVEGTSNPNLYWYRQAAGRGLQLLFYSVGIGQISSEVPQNLSASRPQDRQFILSSKKLLLSDSGFYLCAWRYWTRGGYGYTFGSGTRLTVV.

This clone was seen a handful of times. This sequence joins TRBV11-1 and TRBJ1-6; D may be TRBD1 (6 bases). Germline CDR1 and CDR2: SGHAT and FQDESV (reference sequence). Trimming cost V 0 bases and J 3 bases, with 9 bases left between them. The CDR3 runs to 16 residues. This CDR3 reads CASSLARRGYNSPLHF. CDR3 coding DNA: TGTGCCAGCAGCTTAGCCCGCAGGGGCTATAATTCACCCCTCCACTTT.

V and J are TRBV23-1 and TRBJ1-3; no clear D. TRBV23-1 is an ORF, with its function uncertain. The CDR3 loop spans 14 amino acids. The V end lost 6 bases, the J end lost 4 bases, and 13 bases lay between the germline ends. CDR3 in amino acids: CASRGGGPGNTIYF. CDR3 bases: TGCGCCAGCAGGGGTGGAGGGCCAGGAAACACCATATATTTT.

This clone was detected a few times. The chain joins TRBV25-1 to TRBJ2-6; 8 bases are a match to TRBD1. V was clipped by 4 bases and J by 0 bases; unmatched bases: 8. From germline, CDR1 is MGHDK and CDR2 SYGVNS. The CDR3 spans 18 residues. CDR3 DNA sequence: TGTGCCAGCAGTGTGACAGGGGCGCTACGCTCTGGGGCCAACGTCCTGACTTTC. This gives the protein CASSVTGALRSGANVLTF. The entire variable domain, with the rest obtained from reference TRBV25-1 and TRBJ2-6, is as follows: EADIYQTPRYLVIGTGKKITLECSQTMGHDKMYWYQQDPGMELHLIHYSYGVNSTEKGDLSSESTVSRIRTEHFPLTLESARPSHTSQYLCASSVTGALRSGANVLTFGAGSRLTVL.

The chain is built from TRBV20-1 and TRBJ2-7, with unresolved D. This CDR3 contains 11 residues. Trimming cost V 5 bases and J 3 bases, with 8 bases left between them. Germline-derived CDR1 and CDR2 are DFQATT and SNEGSKA (reference sequence). CDR3 sequence: CSAFTDYEQYV. In DNA, the CDR3 is TGCAGTGCTTTCACCGACTACGAGCAGTACGTC.